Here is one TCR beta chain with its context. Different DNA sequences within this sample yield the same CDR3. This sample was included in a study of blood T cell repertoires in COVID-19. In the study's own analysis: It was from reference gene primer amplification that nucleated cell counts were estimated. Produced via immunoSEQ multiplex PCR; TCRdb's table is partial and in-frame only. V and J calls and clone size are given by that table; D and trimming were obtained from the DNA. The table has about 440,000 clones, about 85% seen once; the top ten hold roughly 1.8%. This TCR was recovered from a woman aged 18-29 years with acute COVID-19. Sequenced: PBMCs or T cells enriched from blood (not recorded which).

CDR3 in amino acids: CASSLYYEQYF. The CDR3 nucleotides read TGTGCCAGCAGCCTATATTACGAGCAGTACTTC. The chain carries TRBV2 and TRBJ2-7; the D is unclear. Trimming stripped 6 bases from V and 4 bases from J, with 7 bases between. The germline V gene encodes CDR1 SNHLY and CDR2 FYNNEI. This CDR3 has 11 residues.